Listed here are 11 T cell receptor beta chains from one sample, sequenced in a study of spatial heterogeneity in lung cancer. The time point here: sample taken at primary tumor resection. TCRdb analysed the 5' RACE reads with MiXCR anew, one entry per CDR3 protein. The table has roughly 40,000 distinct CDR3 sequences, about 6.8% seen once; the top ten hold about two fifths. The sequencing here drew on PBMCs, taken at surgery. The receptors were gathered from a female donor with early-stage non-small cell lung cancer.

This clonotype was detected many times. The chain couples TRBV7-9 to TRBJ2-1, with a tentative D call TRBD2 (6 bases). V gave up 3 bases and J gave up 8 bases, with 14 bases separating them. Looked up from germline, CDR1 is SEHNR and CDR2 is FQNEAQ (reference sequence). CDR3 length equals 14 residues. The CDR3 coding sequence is TGTGCCAGCAGCTTCAGGCGGGGAAGCGATGAGCAGTTCTTC. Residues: CASSFRRGSDEQFF. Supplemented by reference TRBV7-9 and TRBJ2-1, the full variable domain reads DTGVSQNPRHKITKRGQNVTFRCDPISEHNRLYWYRQTLGQGPEFLTYFQNEAQLEKSRLLSDRFSAERPKGSFSTLEIQRTEQGDSAMYLCASSFRRGSDEQFFGPGTRLTVL.

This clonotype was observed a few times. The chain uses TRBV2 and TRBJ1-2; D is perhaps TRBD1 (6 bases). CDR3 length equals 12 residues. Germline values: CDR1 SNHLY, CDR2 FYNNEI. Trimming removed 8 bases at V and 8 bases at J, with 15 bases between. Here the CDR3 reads CASGGQTEGYTF. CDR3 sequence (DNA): TGTGCCAGCGGGGGGCAGACGGAGGGCTACACCTTC.

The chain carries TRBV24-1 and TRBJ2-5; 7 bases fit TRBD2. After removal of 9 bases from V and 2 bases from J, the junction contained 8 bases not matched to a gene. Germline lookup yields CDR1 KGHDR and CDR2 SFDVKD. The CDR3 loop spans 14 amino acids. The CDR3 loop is CATWGLSGQETQYF. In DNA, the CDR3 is TGTGCCACCTGGGGACTATCGGGGCAAGAGACCCAGTACTTC.

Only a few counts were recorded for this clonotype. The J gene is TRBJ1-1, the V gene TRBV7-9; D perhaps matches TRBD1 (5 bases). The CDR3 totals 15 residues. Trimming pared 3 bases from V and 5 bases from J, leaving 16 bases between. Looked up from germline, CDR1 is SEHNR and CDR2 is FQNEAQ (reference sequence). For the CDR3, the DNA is TGTGCCAGCAGCTTCGGGACCTTCAGAACGACTGAAGCTTTCTTT. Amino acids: CASSFGTFRTTEAFF.

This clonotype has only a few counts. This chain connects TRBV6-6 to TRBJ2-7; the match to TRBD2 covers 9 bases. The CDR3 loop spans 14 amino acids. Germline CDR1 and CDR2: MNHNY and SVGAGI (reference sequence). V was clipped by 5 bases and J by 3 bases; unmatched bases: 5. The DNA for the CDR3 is TGTGCCAGCAGTCTAAGCGGGGGGATCTACGAGCAGTACTTC. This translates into CASSLSGGIYEQYF.

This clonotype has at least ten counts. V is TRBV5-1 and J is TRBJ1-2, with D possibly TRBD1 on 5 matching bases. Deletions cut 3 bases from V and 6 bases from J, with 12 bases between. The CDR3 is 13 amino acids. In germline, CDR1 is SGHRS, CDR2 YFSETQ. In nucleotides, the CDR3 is TGCGCCAGCAGCTCCTCAGGGCGGAATGGCTACACCTTC. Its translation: CASSSSGRNGYTF.

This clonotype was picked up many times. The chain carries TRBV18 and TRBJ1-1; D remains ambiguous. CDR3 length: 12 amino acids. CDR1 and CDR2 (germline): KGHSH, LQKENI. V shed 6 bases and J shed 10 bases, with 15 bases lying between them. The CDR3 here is CASSPVGSGAFF. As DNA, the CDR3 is TGTGCCAGCTCCCCGGTAGGTTCTGGAGCTTTCTTT.

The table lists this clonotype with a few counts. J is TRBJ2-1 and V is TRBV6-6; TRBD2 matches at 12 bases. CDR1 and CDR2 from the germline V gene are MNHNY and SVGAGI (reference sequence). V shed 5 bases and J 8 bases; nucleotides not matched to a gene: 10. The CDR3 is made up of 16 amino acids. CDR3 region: CASSPRPSGGAYEQFF. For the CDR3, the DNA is TGTGCCAGCAGTCCTCGACCTAGCGGGGGGGCGTATGAGCAGTTCTTC.

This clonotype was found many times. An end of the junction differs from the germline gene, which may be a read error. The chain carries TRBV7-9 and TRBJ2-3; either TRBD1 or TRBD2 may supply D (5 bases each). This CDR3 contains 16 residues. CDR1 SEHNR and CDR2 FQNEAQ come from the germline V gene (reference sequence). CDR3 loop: CASSLAQGGPTDTQYF. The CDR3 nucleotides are TGTGCCAGCAGCCTAGCCCAGGGCGGACCCACGGATACGCAGTATTTT. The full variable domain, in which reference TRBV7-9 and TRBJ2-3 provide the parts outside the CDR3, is DTGVSQNPRHKITKRGQNVTFRCDPISEHNRLYWYRQTLGQGPEFLTYFQNEAQLEKSRLLSDRFSAERPKGSFSTLEIQRTEQGDSAMYLCASSLAQGGPTDTQYFGPGTRLTVL.

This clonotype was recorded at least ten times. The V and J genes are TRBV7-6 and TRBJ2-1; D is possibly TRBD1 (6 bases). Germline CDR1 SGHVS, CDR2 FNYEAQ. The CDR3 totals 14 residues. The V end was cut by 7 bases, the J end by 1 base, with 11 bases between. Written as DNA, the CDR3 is TGTGCCAGCACCCCGAGGGGGTCCTACAATGAGCAGTTCTTC. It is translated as CASTPRGSYNEQFF.

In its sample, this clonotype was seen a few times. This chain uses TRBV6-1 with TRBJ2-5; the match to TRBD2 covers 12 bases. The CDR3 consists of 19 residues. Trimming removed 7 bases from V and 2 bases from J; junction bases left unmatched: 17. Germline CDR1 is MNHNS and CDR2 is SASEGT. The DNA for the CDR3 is TGTGCCAGCAAGCAGGGGAGACTAGCGGGGGCAGGCCCGCAAGAGACCCAGTACTTC. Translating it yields CASKQGRLAGAGPQETQYF.